The 32 T cell receptor beta chains in this list originate from one sample, sequenced in a study of T cell changes during pregnancy in multiple sclerosis (dated by TCRdb to between 2018 and 2021). The library was produced with the immunoSEQ multiplex PCR assay. The table was pulled from immuneACCESS by TCRdb, which kept in-frame rearrangements only. Such tables lose some clones; where checked, under half of the loss comes from unresolved V genes, and the rest has no known cause. The sample table contains about 120,000 clones; only one count was recorded for about 93% of them. Of the sample, less than 7.5% falls within the top ten clones. Sequenced material: peripheral blood, taken before pregnancy. The receptor source for this set is a female donor with multiple sclerosis, enrolled in a pregnancy study.

This chain links TRBV5-5 with TRBJ1-5; TRBD1 is a possible D gene (6 bases). The CDR3 consists of 14 residues. Germline V gene data show CDR1 as SGHKS and CDR2 as YYEKEE (reference sequence). Trimming took 0 bases from V and 5 from J, leaving 9 bases between them. In nucleotides, the CDR3 is TGTGCCAGCAGCTTGGGGGGGCTAGATCAGCCCCAGCATTTT. This gives the protein CASSLGGLDQPQHF.

The genes are TRBV25-1 and TRBJ1-3; D is unclear. V was clipped by 7 bases and J by 4 bases, with 5 bases between them. Germline V gives CDR1 MGHDK, CDR2 SYGVNS. The CDR3 consists of 11 residues. This CDR3 is CASTQGNTIYF. The CDR3, as DNA: TGTGCCAGCACCCAGGGAAACACCATATATTTT.

The V and J genes are TRBV5-1 and TRBJ1-1; 7 bases map to TRBD1. This CDR3 is 15 amino acids long. J lost 1 base, V lost 1 base, and 4 bases had no gene match. CDR1 and CDR2 from the germline V gene are SGHRS and YFSETQ. As DNA, the CDR3 is TGCGCCAGCAGCTTGTACGACAGGGAGAACACTGAAGCTTTCTTT. Its translation is CASSLYDRENTEAFF.

This rearrangement joins TRBV30 to TRBJ2-7; TRBD1 agrees at 9 bases. After removal of 0 bases from V and 4 bases from J, the junction contained 4 bases not matched to a gene. Germline assignment: CDR1 GTSNPN and CDR2 SVGIG (reference sequence). CDR3 length: 14 amino acids. The CDR3 DNA is TGTGCCTGGAGTGTAAGGGGGACAGGGTACGAGCAGTACTTC. Translating gives CAWSVRGTGYEQYF. Using reference TRBV30 and TRBJ2-7 for the parts outside the CDR3, the full variable domain is SQTIHQWPATLVQPVGSPLSLECTVEGTSNPNLYWYRQAAGRGLQLLFYSVGIGQISSEVPQNLSASRPQDRQFILSSKKLLLSDSGFYLCAWSVRGTGYEQYFGPGTRLTVT.

The J gene is TRBJ1-1, the V gene TRBV5-5, with 7 bases aligning to TRBD1. The CDR3 loop spans 16 amino acids. After removal of 0 bases from V and 1 base from J, the junction contained 6 bases not matched to a gene. The germline V gene has CDR1 SGHKS and CDR2 YYEKEE (reference sequence). The CDR3 nucleotides read TGTGCCAGCAGCTTGGCCCGGGCAGGGGGGAACACTGAAGCTTTCTTT. It translates to CASSLARAGGNTEAFF. The full variable domain, with the rest looked up from reference TRBV5-5 and TRBJ1-1, is DAGVTQSPTHLIKTRGQQVTLRCSPISGHKSVSWYQQVLGQGPQFIFQYYEKEERGRGNFPDRFSARQFPNYSSELNVNALLLGDSALYLCASSLARAGGNTEAFFGQGTRLTVV.

The V and J genes are TRBV9 and TRBJ1-6, with D possibly being TRBD1 (6 bases). Between the trimmed V and J ends, which lost 0 bases and 10 bases, there was a span of 17 bases. Germline V gives CDR1 SGDLS, CDR2 YYNGEE. The CDR3 is 16 amino acids. CDR3 coding DNA: TGTGCCAGCAGCGTAGGGGGACCCCTCACAGGGTCACCCCTCCACTTT. Protein sequence: CASSVGGPLTGSPLHF. Drawing the rest from reference TRBV9 and TRBJ1-6, the complete variable domain is DSGVTQTPKHLITATGQRVTLRCSPRSGDLSVYWYQQSLDQGLQFLIQYYNGEERAKGNILERFSAQQFPDLHSELNLSSLELGDSALYFCASSVGGPLTGSPLHFGNGTRLTVT.

This chain links TRBV6-1 with TRBJ2-2, with 9 bases that match TRBD2. V lost 5 bases and J lost 0; bases outside the gene matches: 1. The CDR3 has 15 residues. Germline assignment: CDR1 MNHNS and CDR2 SASEGT. The CDR3 DNA follows: TGTGCCAGCAGTCGGACTAGCGCGAACACCGGGGAGCTGTTTTTT. It specifies CASSRTSANTGELFF.

A single count supports this clone. The chain combines TRBV27 with TRBJ1-5; weak D call: TRBD1 (6 bases). The CDR3 runs 14 residues. CDR1 MNHEY and CDR2 SMNVEV come from the germline V gene (reference sequence). The ends were cut back, 3 bases at V and 0 bases at J, with 6 bases in the middle. For the CDR3, the DNA is TGTGCCAGCAGTTTCAGGGGTAGCAATCAGCCCCAGCATTTT. This encodes CASSFRGSNQPQHF.

V is TRBV7-6 and J is TRBJ2-7; 11 bases fit TRBD1. The J segment lost 4 bases and the V segment lost 1 base, leaving 6 bases of the junction unmatched. The germline CDR1 and CDR2 sequences are SGHVS and FNYEAQ. This CDR3 contains 16 residues. In DNA form, the CDR3 reads TGTGCCAGCAGCTTAGGGACAGGGGGCTCTAATTACGAGCAGTACTTC. It specifies CASSLGTGGSNYEQYF. The entire variable domain, with the rest obtained from reference TRBV7-6 and TRBJ2-7, is as follows: GAGVSQSPRYKVTKRGQDVALRCDPISGHVSLYWYRQALGQGPEFLTYFNYEAQQDKSGLPNDRFSAERPEGSISTLTIQRTEQRDSAMYRCASSLGTGGSNYEQYFGPGTRLTVT.

The gene calls are TRBV25-1 and TRBJ2-2; 7 bases are a match to TRBD2. The junction had 19 bases not matched to a gene; V was cut back by 11 bases and J by 4 bases. There are 17 residues in the CDR3. Germline loops: CDR1 MGHDK, CDR2 SYGVNS. DNA for the CDR3: TGTGCCGCAAAGGCGGGAGTCACCGGCGTAGGCACCGGGGAGCTGTTTTTT. Translation: CAAKAGVTGVGTGELFF.

The CDR3, as DNA: TGTGCCAGCAGCCAATTCTTGGGGGGGCTAGGTGGAAACACCATATATTTT. Protein product: CASSQFLGGLGGNTIYF. V usage is TRBV28 and J usage is TRBJ1-3; tentative D call: TRBD1 (6 bases). Between the trimmed V and J ends, which lost 6 bases and 3 bases, there was a span of 21 bases. Germline V gene data show CDR1 as MDHEN and CDR2 as SYDVKM. CDR3 length: 17 residues.

This sequence joins TRBV19 and TRBJ1-1; 8 positions agree with TRBD1. Germline V gene sequence: CDR1 LNHDA, CDR2 SQIVND (reference sequence). This CDR3 contains 13 residues. V shed 5 bases and J 4 bases; nucleotides not matched to a gene: 3. The CDR3 here is CASSGQGSTEAFF. CDR3 coding DNA: TGTGCCAGTAGTGGACAGGGTAGCACTGAAGCTTTCTTT.

The J gene is TRBJ2-5, the V gene TRBV5-4; 7 nucleotides line up with TRBD1. V dropped 9 bases and J dropped 1; count of bases not matched to a gene: 12. Germline CDR1 is SGHNT and CDR2 is YYREEE (reference sequence). This CDR3 is built from 15 residues. The CDR3 nucleotides are TGTGCCACCCAACCGGGACAGCGAACCCAAGAGACCCAGTACTTC. This codes for CATQPGQRTQETQYF.

The J gene is TRBJ1-5, the V gene TRBV6-1, with D tentatively TRBD1 (6 bases). This CDR3 spans 14 amino acids. V was pared by 9 bases and J by 2 bases, with 14 bases between. Germline-derived CDR1 and CDR2 are MNHNS and SASEGT. CDR3 residues: CASLTGSGNQPQHF. The CDR3, as DNA: TGTGCCAGTCTCACAGGGTCGGGCAATCAGCCCCAGCATTTT.

The chain is built from TRBV6-5 and TRBJ2-7, with 10 bases fitting TRBD2. Germline CDR1 and CDR2: MNHEY and SVGAGI. V lost 5 bases and J lost 4; bases outside the gene matches: 2. The CDR3 consists of 13 residues. CDR3 protein: CASSLAGAYEQYF. The CDR3 nucleotides read TGTGCCAGCAGTCTAGCGGGAGCGTACGAGCAGTACTTC.

The chain recombines TRBV10-3 with TRBJ1-2; D may be TRBD1 (6 bases). Looked up from germline, CDR1 is ENHRY and CDR2 is SYGVKD. CDR3 size: 14 residues. The germline V and J ends were trimmed by 3 bases and 0 bases, with 8 bases remaining between them. The CDR3 sequence is CAISEGGANYGYTF. DNA for the CDR3: TGTGCCATCAGTGAAGGGGGAGCTAACTATGGCTACACCTTC.

The chain recombines TRBV30 with TRBJ2-1; 7 bases map to TRBD2. V shed 0 bases and J 12 bases; nucleotides not matched to a gene: 14. The CDR3 runs 15 residues. Germline V gene lookup returns CDR1 GTSNPN and CDR2 SVGIG (reference sequence). CDR3 bases: TGTGCCTGGAGTGTCGGGGGGAGGGTTGGGGTGGGGCAGTTCTTC. Translation: CAWSVGGRVGVGQFF. The entire variable domain, with the rest obtained from reference TRBV30 and TRBJ2-1, is as follows: SQTIHQWPATLVQPVGSPLSLECTVEGTSNPNLYWYRQAAGRGLQLLFYSVGIGQISSEVPQNLSASRPQDRQFILSSKKLLLSDSGFYLCAWSVGGRVGVGQFFGPGTRLTVL.

The gene calls are TRBV29-1 and TRBJ2-3; D might be TRBD2 (7 bases). This CDR3 comprises 13 residues. V was pared by 7 bases and J by 2 bases, with 13 bases between. Germline V gene lookup returns CDR1 SQVTM and CDR2 ANQGSEA. This chain's CDR3 is CSASAGATDTQYF. CDR3 nucleotide sequence: TGCAGCGCAAGCGCGGGGGCCACAGATACGCAGTATTTT.

V usage is TRBV6-6 and J usage is TRBJ1-1; D unclear. CDR3 length: 12 residues. The V end was cut by 5 bases, the J end by 5 bases, with 9 bases between. Germline-derived CDR1 and CDR2 are MNHNY and SVGAGI (reference sequence). CDR3 in amino acids: CASSEKSTEAFF. The CDR3 nucleotides read TGTGCCAGCAGTGAGAAATCGACTGAAGCTTTCTTT.

This clone came up once. This chain connects TRBV30 to TRBJ1-5, with TRBD1 identical over 7 bases. CDR1 and CDR2 from the germline V gene are GTSNPN and SVGIG (reference sequence). The V gene end was trimmed by 0 bases and the J gene end by 5 bases; junction bases not matched to a gene: 7. The CDR3 covers 15 residues. CDR3 bases: TGTGCCTGGAGTGTAGGAGGGGGCAGGGATCAGCCCCAGCATTTT. As protein: CAWSVGGGRDQPQHF.

The genes are TRBV7-9 and TRBJ1-2; D remains unclear. The CDR3 has 16 amino acids. The germline CDR1 and CDR2 sequences are SEHNR and FQNEAQ (reference sequence). Trimming removed 0 bases from V and 6 bases from J, with 17 bases in between. The CDR3 region is CASSLAIQEVNNGYTF. For the CDR3, the DNA is TGTGCCAGCAGCTTAGCGATTCAGGAGGTAAATAATGGCTACACCTTC.

This chain connects TRBV5-5 to TRBJ2-5, with TRBD1 as a possible D gene (6 bases). The CDR3 totals 13 residues. CDR1 and CDR2 (germline): SGHKS, YYEKEE (reference sequence). Trimming took off 7 bases at V and 4 bases at J, with 14 bases between the two ends. The CDR3: CASQGMSGETQYF. The CDR3 DNA follows: TGTGCCAGCCAGGGGATGAGTGGAGAGACCCAGTACTTC.

A single count supports this clone. The chain is built from TRBV6-1 and TRBJ1-2; a possible D gene is TRBD1 (6 bases). Per the germline V gene, CDR1 is MNHNS and CDR2 is SASEGT. The germline V and J ends were trimmed by 3 bases and 0 bases, with 20 bases remaining between them. This CDR3 has 18 residues. The CDR3 bases are TGTGCCAGCAGTGAGAAGGGGGGGCGGTTCGCCTCTAACTATGGCTACACCTTC. Translation: CASSEKGGRFASNYGYTF.

In nucleotides, the CDR3 is TGTGCCTGGACAAGACAGGGGAACGAAAAACTGTTTTTT. Translation: CAWTRQGNEKLFF. The rearrangement joins TRBV30 to TRBJ1-4; 8 nucleotides match TRBD1. After removal of 4 bases from V and 8 bases from J, the junction contained 6 bases not matched to a gene. The CDR3 consists of 13 residues. Per the germline V gene, CDR1 is GTSNPN and CDR2 is SVGIG (reference sequence).

This clone has a single count. In nucleotides, the CDR3 is TGTGCCAGCTCACCCACTAGCGAGGTTGGCGAGCAGTACTTC. Amino acid sequence: CASSPTSEVGEQYF. V is TRBV18 and J is TRBJ2-7, with TRBD2 matching over 7 bases. Trimming cost V 3 bases and J 6 bases; bases outside gene matches: 8. Germline loops: CDR1 KGHSH, CDR2 LQKENI. This CDR3 has 14 amino acids.

The rearrangement joins TRBV27 to TRBJ2-1, with D possibly being TRBD2 (6 bases). V shed 5 bases and J shed 5 bases, with 16 bases lying between them. Germline CDR1 is MNHEY and CDR2 is SMNVEV (reference sequence). The CDR3 consists of 15 residues. The CDR3 bases are TGTGCCAGCAGTGACTTCCGACTAGGAGACAATGAGCAGTTCTTC. Amino acid sequence: CASSDFRLGDNEQFF.

This clone was found a few times. The chain is built from TRBV30 and TRBJ1-1; TRBD1 might be the D (5 bases). The CDR3 loop spans 11 amino acids. Per the germline V gene, CDR1 is GTSNPN and CDR2 is SVGIG (reference sequence). Trimming took 8 bases from V and 5 from J, leaving 12 bases between them. The CDR3 sequence is CALGGVTEAFF. The CDR3 region has the DNA TGTGCCCTTGGGGGGGTTACTGAAGCTTTCTTT.

This chain uses TRBV10-3 with TRBJ1-6; 9 bases agree with TRBD1. V dropped 0 bases and J dropped 7; count of bases not matched to a gene: 1. Germline-derived CDR1 and CDR2 are ENHRY and SYGVKD. CDR3 length: 15 amino acids. Here the CDR3 DNA reads TGTGCCATCAGTGAGTCTGACAGGGGGAATTCACCCCTCCACTTT. Translated, it gives CAISESDRGNSPLHF.

CDR3 in DNA: TGTGCCAGCAGTTCCGCTTGGGGGACTTTGAACACCGGGGAGCTGTTTTTT. Translating gives CASSSAWGTLNTGELFF. The chain combines TRBV5-8 with TRBJ2-2; possible D gene TRBD2, 6 bases. CDR1 and CDR2 from the germline V gene are SGHTS and YDEGEE. V was cut by 5 bases and J by 1 base, with 18 bases left in between. The CDR3 totals 17 residues.

This chain connects TRBV7-3 to TRBJ2-1; maybe TRBD2 (5 bases). CDR1 SGHTA and CDR2 FQGTGA come from the germline V gene. The CDR3 totals 13 residues. V shed 5 bases and J shed 10 bases, with 15 bases lying between them. The CDR3: CASSRGGLREQFF. In DNA, the CDR3 is TGTGCCAGCAGCCGCGGCGGGCTTCGAGAGCAGTTCTTC.

J is TRBJ2-1 and V is TRBV27; tentative D call: TRBD2 (5 bases). The CDR3 sequence is 14 residues long. Germline values: CDR1 MNHEY, CDR2 SMNVEV (reference sequence). The V and J ends lost 5 bases and 4 bases respectively, with 12 bases between them. The CDR3 DNA sequence: TGTGCCAGCAGTCTAGATAGCGCTTACAATGAGCAGTTCTTC. This translates into CASSLDSAYNEQFF.

This chain connects TRBV2 to TRBJ1-6, with 8 bases aligning to TRBD1. The CDR3 covers 13 residues. Unmatched junction bases numbered 3, after V lost 8 bases and J lost 6 bases. In germline, CDR1 is SNHLY, CDR2 FYNNEI. CDR3 amino acids: CASWDRRNSPLHF. Written as DNA, the CDR3 is TGTGCCAGCTGGGACAGGCGTAATTCACCCCTCCACTTT. Supplemented by reference TRBV2 and TRBJ1-6, the full variable domain reads EPEVTQTPSHQVTQMGQEVILRCVPISNHLYFYWYRQILGQKVEFLVSFYNNEISEKSEIFDDQFSVERPDGSNFTLKIRSTKLEDSAMYFCASWDRRNSPLHFGNGTRLTVT.